Each of the 27 T cell receptor beta chains below was sequenced from the same sample in a study of cytotoxic CD8 clonotypes in ibrutinib-treated CLL. This table comes from immunoSEQ multiplex PCR, and its TCRdb copy is limited to in-frame clones, with some not included. The sample contains 200,000 to 250,000 clones, 70% of which appear only once. The specimen comprised PBMCs, sampled after 24 months of ibrutinib treatment. The receptors come from a human donor with chronic lymphocytic leukemia.

The V and J genes are TRBV11-1 and TRBJ2-2; D is uncertain. V lost 1 base and J lost 4, with 4 bases in between. The CDR3 contains 13 residues. Germline assignment: CDR1 SGHAT and CDR2 FQDESV (reference sequence). The CDR3 loop reads CASSLGSTGELFF. The CDR3 nucleotides read TGTGCCAGCAGCTTAGGCAGCACCGGGGAGCTGTTTTTT.

This clone was observed a handful of times. This chain joins TRBV5-1 and TRBJ2-1; a possible D gene is TRBD1 (6 bases). This CDR3 spans 15 amino acids. The V gene's germline CDR1 is SGHRS and CDR2 YFSETQ. V was pared by 2 bases and J by 6 bases, with 15 bases between. CDR3 in amino acids: CASSLEQGGINEQFF. DNA of the CDR3: TGCGCCAGCAGCTTAGAACAGGGTGGTATCAATGAGCAGTTCTTC.

This clone was observed a few times. The chain combines TRBV9 with TRBJ2-7; D gene unclear. Germline CDR1 and CDR2: SGDLS and YYNGEE. Deletions cut 0 bases from V and 6 bases from J, with 10 bases between. CDR3 length equals 13 residues. In DNA form, the CDR3 reads TGTGCCAGCAGCGTAGGTCGCCTCGGCGAGCAGTACTTC. It is translated as CASSVGRLGEQYF.

This clone was seen a handful of times. Written as DNA, the CDR3 is TGTGCCAGCAGCGTATTAGGACTAGCTGCAGATACGCAGTATTTT. Protein sequence: CASSVLGLAADTQYF. The J gene is TRBJ2-3, the V gene TRBV9, with 8 bases lining up with TRBD2. Germline assignment: CDR1 SGDLS and CDR2 YYNGEE. With 1 base clipped from V and 4 bases from J, the junction kept 5 bases outside the gene matches. The CDR3 is 15 amino acids.

Turning to this clone: The sample carries other DNA sequences with the same CDR3. The rearrangement uses TRBV11-3 and TRBJ2-5, with 11 positions matching TRBD1. The J segment lost 2 bases and the V segment lost 6 bases, leaving 5 bases of the junction unmatched. This CDR3 has 15 residues. Germline V gene data show CDR1 as SGHNT and CDR2 as YENEEA. The CDR3 region is CASSPGTGGQETQYF. The CDR3 DNA reads as TGTGCCAGCAGTCCCGGGACAGGGGGGCAAGAGACCCAGTACTTC.

The CDR3 DNA follows: TGCAGCGTGAGGACCATGTCCCACTACGAGCAGTACTTC. Translating gives CSVRTMSHYEQYF. The chain couples TRBV29-1 to TRBJ2-7; D unresolved. This CDR3 spans 13 amino acids. V was trimmed by 6 bases and J by 3 bases, leaving 15 bases between them. The germline V gene has CDR1 SQVTM and CDR2 ANQGSEA.

This chain links TRBV9 with TRBJ1-2, with 10 bases aligning to TRBD1. The CDR3 has 16 residues. Germline V gene data show CDR1 as SGDLS and CDR2 as YYNGEE. Trimming removed 0 bases from V and 5 bases from J; junction bases left unmatched: 7. The CDR3 here is CASSVAGRGQGYGYTF. The CDR3 DNA reads TGTGCCAGCAGCGTAGCGGGGCGGGGACAGGGGTATGGCTACACCTTC.

The chain couples TRBV10-3 to TRBJ1-1; D remains unclear. The germline V gene has CDR1 ENHRY and CDR2 SYGVKD. The CDR3 is 12 amino acids. Trimming took off 6 bases at V and 3 bases at J, with 8 bases between the two ends. CDR3 loop: CAIRREYTEAFF. The CDR3 nucleotides are TGTGCCATCAGGAGAGAATACACTGAAGCTTTCTTT.

This rearrangement joins TRBV5-3 to TRBJ2-7; weak D call: TRBD2 (6 bases). TRBV5-3 qualifies as an ORF whose function is uncertain. The CDR3 loop spans 16 amino acids. Trimming left V 5 bases short and J 2 bases short, with 20 bases between. For the CDR3, the DNA is TGTGCCAGAAGTCGTAAGATGGGACTCGGAGCCTACGAGCAGTACTTC. Encoded protein: CARSRKMGLGAYEQYF.

The J gene is TRBJ1-2, the V gene TRBV7-6; tentative D call: TRBD1 (5 bases). CDR1 and CDR2 (germline): SGHVS, FNYEAQ. The CDR3 has 15 residues. V lost 0 bases and J 4 bases, leaving 12 bases between the germline ends. CDR3 sequence: CASSLAHGGVYGYTF. The CDR3 coding sequence is TGTGCCAGCAGCTTAGCGCACGGGGGGGTCTATGGCTACACCTTC. Based on the CDR3 plus reference TRBV7-6 and TRBJ1-2, the full variable domain is GAGVSQSPRYKVTKRGQDVALRCDPISGHVSLYWYRQALGQGPEFLTYFNYEAQQDKSGLPNDRFSAERPEGSISTLTIQRTEQRDSAMYRCASSLAHGGVYGYTFGSGTRLTVV.

This clone was observed a few times. This rearrangement joins TRBV19 to TRBJ2-7; D is unclear. Trimming removed 6 bases from V and 5 bases from J, with 14 bases in between. The CDR3 runs 13 residues. Germline-derived CDR1 and CDR2 are LNHDA and SQIVND (reference sequence). CDR3 DNA: TGTGCCAGTAGAATGCCCGGTTACCACGAGCAGTACTTC. Encoded protein: CASRMPGYHEQYF.

This rearrangement joins TRBV5-1 to TRBJ1-2; 12 bases agree with TRBD1. The V gene end was trimmed by 1 base and the J gene end by 0 bases; junction bases not matched to a gene: 4. Germline V gives CDR1 SGHRS, CDR2 YFSETQ. The CDR3 totals 17 residues. The CDR3 sequence: CASSLLGQGAPNYGYTF. Written as DNA, the CDR3 is TGCGCCAGCAGCTTGTTGGGACAGGGGGCCCCTAACTATGGCTACACCTTC.

The V call is TRBV18, the J call TRBJ1-2; tentatively, D is TRBD1 (6 bases). Deletions cut 3 bases from V and 6 bases from J, with 23 bases between. Germline V gene data show CDR1 as KGHSH and CDR2 as LQKENI. The CDR3 is made up of 17 amino acids. The CDR3 nucleotides are TGTGCCAGCTCACCGGCGGTCTGGACAGTCGGGTTCAATGGCTACACCTTC. This encodes CASSPAVWTVGFNGYTF. Complete variable domain (other parts from reference TRBV18 and TRBJ1-2): NAGVMQNPRHLVRRRGQEARLRCSPMKGHSHVYWYRQLPEEGLKFMVYLQKENIIDESGMPKERFSAEFPKEGPSILRIQQVVRGDSAAYFCASSPAVWTVGFNGYTFGSGTRLTVV.

The rearrangement uses TRBV19 and TRBJ2-1, with 8 bases lining up with TRBD2. J lost 6 bases, V lost 3 bases, and 13 bases had no gene match. The CDR3 loop spans 17 amino acids. Germline assignment: CDR1 LNHDA and CDR2 SQIVND (reference sequence). The CDR3 nucleotides read TGTGCCAGTAGTATCCTCGGAGAGCGGGAGTGGGGCAATGAGCAGTTCTTC. Its protein is CASSILGEREWGNEQFF.

The rearrangement links TRBV5-1 to TRBJ2-7; no clear D gene. This CDR3 comprises 14 residues. Looked up from germline, CDR1 is SGHRS and CDR2 is YFSETQ. V gave up 0 bases and J gave up 1 base, with 8 bases separating them. The CDR3 reads CASSLGGFSYEQYF. CDR3 nucleotide sequence: TGCGCCAGCAGCTTGGGGGGTTTTTCCTACGAGCAGTACTTC.

This clone has at least ten counts. The chain couples TRBV11-3 to TRBJ2-2, with D hard to call. The CDR3 extends over 12 amino acids. Germline lookup yields CDR1 SGHNT and CDR2 YENEEA. Trimming shortened V by 5 bases and J by 3 bases, and 4 bases separated the two germline ends. CDR3 sequence reads: CASSPHTGELFF. The CDR3 DNA reads as TGTGCCAGCAGCCCACACACCGGGGAGCTGTTTTTT.

The chain employs TRBV28 and TRBJ2-3; D uncertain. This CDR3 is 14 amino acids long. Germline values: CDR1 MDHEN, CDR2 SYDVKM. With 6 bases removed from V and 3 bases from J, the gap between germline ends came to 13 bases. As DNA, the CDR3 is TGTGCCAGCAGCCTCCTGCGTGCGACAGATACGCAGTATTTT. This encodes CASSLLRATDTQYF.

This clone was picked up one time. The rearrangement joins TRBV4-3 to TRBJ2-3; D is undetermined. The V and J ends lost 4 bases and 2 bases respectively, with 19 bases between them. CDR3 length: 17 amino acids. Germline lookup yields CDR1 LGHNA and CDR2 YSLEER. CDR3 in DNA: TGCGCCAGCAGCCGACAAACCCCTCGGCTATCCACAGATACGCAGTATTTT. This sequence encodes CASSRQTPRLSTDTQYF.

This chain uses TRBV6-1 with TRBJ2-7; D is uncertain. Germline V CDR1 and CDR2: MNHNS, SASEGT. Trimming took 0 bases from V and 4 from J, leaving 22 bases between them. The CDR3 sequence is 18 residues long. The CDR3 loop is CASSEAREAAPFTYEQYF. CDR3 in DNA: TGTGCCAGCAGTGAAGCCCGAGAGGCGGCTCCCTTCACATACGAGCAGTACTTC.

This chain joins TRBV5-1 and TRBJ2-3; 7 nucleotides line up with TRBD2. J was trimmed by 2 bases and V by 0 bases; bases with no gene match: 9. The germline CDR1 and CDR2 sequences are SGHRS and YFSETQ. The CDR3 contains 17 residues. The CDR3 is CASSLGSGTISTDTQYF. The DNA of the CDR3 is TGCGCCAGCAGCTTGGGCTCTGGGACTATCTCCACAGATACGCAGTATTTT.

This chain links TRBV5-6 with TRBJ2-1; D is unresolved. Germline CDR1 SGHDT, CDR2 YYEEEE. This CDR3 contains 11 residues. V lost 2 bases to trimming and J lost 8 bases, with 5 bases between them. The CDR3 here is CASSFIYEQFF. The CDR3 DNA reads TGTGCCAGCAGCTTCATATATGAGCAGTTCTTC.

The chain employs TRBV7-9 and TRBJ2-7; D perhaps matches TRBD2 (5 bases). Germline CDR1 SEHNR, CDR2 FQNEAQ (reference sequence). V lost 0 bases to trimming and J lost 5 bases, with 11 bases between them. The length of the CDR3 is 14 residues. The CDR3 DNA follows: TGTGCCAGCAGCTTAGCGGCGGGTGGAGACGAGCAGTACTTC. Its protein product is CASSLAAGGDEQYF.

The gene calls are TRBV5-1 and TRBJ2-6; D is perhaps TRBD1 (5 bases). CDR3 size: 17 residues. Between the trimmed V and J ends, which lost 0 bases and 1 base, there was a span of 11 bases. Looked up from germline, CDR1 is SGHRS and CDR2 is YFSETQ. Here the CDR3 reads CASSLDRLTSGANVLTF. CDR3 nucleotides: TGCGCCAGCAGCTTGGACAGGCTTACATCTGGGGCCAACGTCCTGACTTTC.

The chain links TRBV7-9 to TRBJ1-1; 8 bases match TRBD1. Germline CDR1 and CDR2: SEHNR and FQNEAQ (reference sequence). This CDR3 has 15 amino acids. The ends lost 5 bases at V and 1 base at J; junction bases unmatched: 6. The CDR3 coding sequence is TGTGCCAGCAGCCCGATTCAGGGGGCGAACACTGAAGCTTTCTTT. Translating gives CASSPIQGANTEAFF.

This clone was counted only a few times. V and J are TRBV2 and TRBJ2-5, with no clear D. Germline V CDR1 and CDR2: SNHLY, FYNNEI. V was clipped by 7 bases and J by 1 base, with 13 bases between them. CDR3 length: 14 residues. As DNA, the CDR3 is TGTGCCAGCATGATGCGGCGGCTCCAAGAGACCCAGTACTTC. This gives the protein CASMMRRLQETQYF.

The J gene is TRBJ2-2, the V gene TRBV18, with TRBD1 matching 7 bases. CDR3 length equals 14 residues. Germline V gene lookup returns CDR1 KGHSH and CDR2 LQKENI. V shed 7 bases, J shed 1 base, and the junction held 3 bases outside the gene matches. The CDR3 DNA reads TGTGCCAGCTTCGGACAGGAGAACACCGGGGAGCTGTTTTTT. Translation gives CASFGQENTGELFF.

This clone appeared once. The chain combines TRBV5-4 with TRBJ2-2, with a tentative D call TRBD2 (5 bases). With 9 bases removed from V and 3 bases from J, the gap between germline ends came to 12 bases. The germline gives CDR1 SGHNT, CDR2 YYREEE (reference sequence). The CDR3 totals 13 residues. The CDR3 bases are TGTGCCACCGCTACTAGTGACACCGGGGAGCTGTTTTTT. It yields the protein CATATSDTGELFF.